A single sample is the source of the 8 T cell receptor beta chains below, sequenced in a study of blood T cells in healthy people across ages. A J-beta primer mix and a sample-barcoded 5' primer were used in a second PCR of about 7 to 12 cycles. TCRdb re-analysed the 5' RACE reads in MiXCR, keeping a single row per CDR3 protein. The sample comprises 1,500,000 or so distinct CDR3 sequences, roughly 43% of which are singletons, and roughly 3.7% rests with the top ten. The sample taken for sequencing was blood. These receptors came from a woman aged 18-35 years in good health.

This clonotype has just a few counts. V gene TRBV7-2 combines with J gene TRBJ2-3, with 8 bases fitting TRBD1. The V and J ends lost 1 base and 2 bases, in that order; junction bases with no gene match: 11. The germline gives CDR1 SGHTA, CDR2 FQGNSA. The CDR3 contains 18 residues. DNA of the CDR3: TGTGCCAGCAGCTTAGTTGGGACAGGAATTAGAATCACAGATACGCAGTATTTT. It translates to CASSLVGTGIRITDTQYF.

The sample holds many counts of this clonotype. V is TRBV7-9 and J is TRBJ1-2, with 8 positions matching TRBD1. The CDR3 is 13 residues long. Germline loops: CDR1 SEHNR, CDR2 FQNEAQ (reference sequence). J was trimmed by 8 bases and V by 5 bases; bases with no gene match: 7. The CDR3 sequence is CASSPGQGIGYTF. Written as DNA, the CDR3 is TGTGCCAGCAGCCCTGGACAGGGAATCGGCTACACCTTC.

The chain uses TRBV4-1 and TRBJ2-5, with 8 nucleotides matching TRBD1. TRBJ2-7 explains the end of the DNA better; the J call may be wrong. Per germline, CDR1 MGHRA and CDR2 YSYEKL. This CDR3 has 17 amino acids. The CDR3 region has the DNA TGCGCCAGCAGCCAAGTTGCCCCGGGACAGGAGCCCTACGAGCAGTACTTC. Its protein product is CASSQVAPGQEPYEQYF.

This clonotype was observed a few times. The CDR3 here is CASGSYGLYSQSSYNEQFF. The CDR3 DNA is TGTGCTAGTGGTAGTTACGGACTATATTCTCAGAGCTCCTACAATGAGCAGTTCTTC. This chain links TRBV12-5 with TRBJ2-1; perhaps TRBD2 as D (6 bases). This CDR3 comprises 19 residues. Trimming pared 5 bases from V and 0 bases from J, leaving 23 bases between. The V gene's germline CDR1 is LGHNT and CDR2 FRNRAP.

V gene TRBV6-5 combines with J gene TRBJ2-1; no clear D. Germline-derived CDR1 and CDR2 are MNHEY and SVGAGI. The CDR3 totals 13 residues. V lost 6 bases and J 4 bases, leaving 10 bases between the germline ends. CDR3 DNA: TGTGCCAGCAGAATGTTTCTATACAATGAGCAGTTCTTC. The encoded protein is CASRMFLYNEQFF.

This clonotype turned up a few times. DNA of the CDR3: TGTGCCAGCCGAATAGCGGGAGGTAGCGCCTACGAGCAGTACTTC. This translates into CASRIAGGSAYEQYF. V is TRBV6-2 or TRBV6-3 and J is TRBJ2-7; 10 bases match TRBD2. The J segment lost 2 bases and the V segment lost 8 bases, leaving 9 bases of the junction unmatched. This CDR3 contains 15 residues. Germline lookup yields CDR1 MNHEY and CDR2 SVGEGT.

The chain recombines TRBV20-1 with TRBJ2-3; unclear D gene. Germline CDR1 is DFQATT and CDR2 is SNEGSKA (reference sequence). CDR3 length: 13 amino acids. Deletions cut 7 bases from V and 0 bases from J, with 11 bases between. CDR3 loop: CSVPVSSTDTQYF. The DNA for the CDR3 is TGCAGTGTTCCGGTCTCTAGCACAGATACGCAGTATTTT.

This sequence joins TRBV20-1 and TRBJ1-6; 8 positions agree with TRBD1. This CDR3 is 15 amino acids long. CDR1 is DFQATT, CDR2 SNEGSKA, per germline (reference sequence). Unmatched junction bases numbered 14, after V lost 6 bases and J lost 10 bases. This CDR3 reads CSAGERTGTLSPLHF. The CDR3 coding sequence is TGCAGTGCGGGGGAACGGACAGGGACATTATCACCCCTCCACTTT.